Included here is one TCR beta chain sequence, with context. Its antigen is still unknown. The CDR3 has 13 amino acids. Germline lookup yields CDR1 SQVTM and CDR2 ANQGSEA. Unmatched junction bases numbered 2, after V lost 5 bases and J lost 0 bases. Only in-frame clones appear in the TCRdb table, and some are missing; sequencing was by immunoSEQ multiplex PCR. The data show roughly 500,000 clones, with 70% to 80% seen just once and 10% to 15% held by the top ten. The sample belongs to a study of shared clonotypes between healthy human individuals. Study-level points and caveats: An effect of sequencing depth on clonotype sharing among donors was expected.

J is TRBJ2-7 and V is TRBV29-1; 9 bases agree with TRBD2. This TCR was recovered from a woman aged 40 to 50 in good health. Some clones in this sample may be carry-over from other donors' samples. Sequencing was performed on PBMCs. CDR3 sequence reads: CSVLLAGSYEQYF. CDR3 nucleotides: TGCAGCGTTTTACTAGCGGGCTCCTACGAGCAGTACTTC.